This T cell receptor beta chain was retrieved from a study of blood T cell repertoires in COVID-19. The method was immunoSEQ multiplex PCR; TCRdb's version includes in-frame clones alone and lacks a portion of them. In the table there are tens of thousands of clones, around 86% of which are singletons. From germline, CDR1 is MDHEN and CDR2 SYDVKM. Trimming took 2 bases from V and 0 from J, leaving 14 bases between them. This CDR3 spans 17 amino acids. This receptor was identified in a human donor with acute or convalescent COVID-19. The donor label of this sample is uncertain. The sequenced sample was peripheral blood. The rearrangement links TRBV28 to TRBJ2-1; D may be TRBD1 (6 bases). The CDR3, as DNA: TGTGCCAGCAGTTTAACAGGGCCCCTGAGCTCCTACAATGAGCAGTTCTTC. Translated: CASSLTGPLSSYNEQFF.